This T cell receptor (beta chain) originates from a study of shared clonotypes between healthy human individuals. CD45RO-negative CD8 cells positively selected for CCR7 made up the naive population, which excluded terminally differentiated effector memory CD45RA+ cells. The CDR3 is made up of 13 amino acids. Germline V CDR1 and CDR2: SQVTM, ANQGSEA. Trimming took 4 bases from V and 6 from J, leaving 12 bases between them. Evenly divided among several immunoSEQ plates was the genomic DNA of each subset. Generated by immunoSEQ multiplex PCR, the TCRdb table keeps only in-frame clones and is missing some. This sample yields roughly 2 million clones, of which approximately 95% are seen a single time; 1.1% belongs to the top ten.

Material: naive CD8+ T cells sorted from blood. The chain has TRBV29-1 and TRBJ1-4, with D possibly matching TRBD1 (6 bases). This TCR was sampled from a man between 18 and 29 years old in good health. In DNA form, the CDR3 reads TGCAGCGTTGGGGGGGCTGGGGATGAAAAACTGTTTTTT. It codes for CSVGGAGDEKLFF.